The rows below give T cell receptor beta chains drawn from one sample of a study of T-cell memory formation after mild COVID-19. TCRdb redid the calling of the 5' RACE reads with MiXCR, one entry per CDR3 protein. The sample lists around 300,000 distinct CDR3 sequences; roughly 13% were seen once. Sequenced sample: PBMCs or a T cell subset sorted from them (not recorded which). These receptors came from a young man who had mild COVID-19 (a few samples of this study predate the infection). Cell type and time point are not known. CDR3s include the opening cysteine and the closing phenylalanine or tryptophan. A D gene is named only where the DNA matches it firmly. Clone size is stated in some rows and not others, as once, few, many or a class when expanded.

j_gene: TRBJ2-3; v_gene: TRBV7-2; abundance: .; d_gene: .; CDR3aa: CASSPGGTGTVDTQYF; CDR3nt: TGTGCCAGCAGCCCGGGTGGGACTGGGACGGTAGATACGCAGTATTTT
j_gene: TRBJ2-6; v_gene: TRBV7-9; abundance: few; d_gene: .; CDR3aa: CASSLVPSGANVLTF; CDR3nt: TGTGCCAGCAGCTTAGTACCCTCTGGGGCCAACGTCCTGACTTTC
j_gene: TRBJ2-3; v_gene: TRBV4-1; abundance: .; d_gene: .; CDR3aa: CASSQESGRDTQYF; CDR3nt: TGCGCCAGCAGCCAAGAGAGCGGCCGGGATACGCAGTATTTT
j_gene: TRBJ2-7; v_gene: TRBV6-2/TRBV6-3; abundance: .; d_gene: .; CDR3aa: CASSRLSFYEQYF; CDR3nt: TGTGCCAGCAGCCGACTTAGTTTCTACGAGCAGTACTTC
j_gene: TRBJ2-1; v_gene: TRBV20-1; abundance: .; d_gene: TRBD2; CDR3aa: CSASPASGYNEQFF; CDR3nt: TGCAGTGCCTCCCCAGCTAGCGGATACAATGAGCAGTTCTTC
j_gene: TRBJ1-6; v_gene: TRBV18; abundance: few; d_gene: .; CDR3aa: CASSTTDDSFNSPLHF; CDR3nt: TGTGCCAGCTCAACCACGGACGACAGCTTTAATTCACCCCTCCACTTT
j_gene: TRBJ1-5; v_gene: TRBV20-1; abundance: many; d_gene: TRBD1; CDR3aa: CSARDQGADNQPQHF; CDR3nt: TGCAGTGCTAGAGATCAGGGGGCGGACAATCAGCCCCAGCATTTT
j_gene: TRBJ1-1; v_gene: TRBV5-1; abundance: .; d_gene: .; CDR3aa: CASSQRGGSNTEAFF; CDR3nt: TGCGCCAGCAGCCAAAGAGGGGGATCGAACACTGAAGCTTTCTTT
j_gene: TRBJ2-2; v_gene: TRBV5-4; abundance: .; d_gene: .; CDR3aa: CASSPYYRADTGELFF; CDR3nt: TGTGCCAGCAGCCCATATTATCGGGCGGACACCGGGGAGCTGTTTTTT
j_gene: TRBJ2-3; v_gene: TRBV2; abundance: .; d_gene: .; CDR3aa: CASSGDGTGTDTQYF; CDR3nt: TGTGCCAGCAGTGGGGACGGTACGGGCACAGATACGCAGTATTTT
j_gene: TRBJ2-7; v_gene: TRBV11-2; abundance: few; d_gene: .; CDR3aa: CASSSGFFYEQYF; CDR3nt: TGTGCCAGCAGCTCCGGTTTTTTTTACGAGCAGTACTTC
j_gene: TRBJ1-2; v_gene: TRBV5-1; abundance: .; d_gene: .; CDR3aa: CASSLDSGYGYTF; CDR3nt: TGCGCCAGCAGCTTGGATTCCGGCTATGGCTACACCTTC
j_gene: TRBJ2-1; v_gene: TRBV6-2/TRBV6-3; abundance: many; d_gene: TRBD2; CDR3aa: CASSWTSGGYNEQFF; CDR3nt: TGTGCCAGCAGTTGGACTAGCGGGGGCTACAATGAGCAGTTCTTC
j_gene: TRBJ2-5; v_gene: TRBV7-3; abundance: few; d_gene: .; CDR3aa: CASSSLGFGGQETQYF; CDR3nt: TGTGCCAGCAGCTCCCTGGGCTTTGGGGGCCAAGAGACCCAGTACTTC
j_gene: TRBJ1-6; v_gene: TRBV2; abundance: .; d_gene: .; CDR3aa: CASGGRSLNSPLHF; CDR3nt: TGTGCCAGCGGAGGCCGGAGTCTTAATTCACCCCTCCACTTT
j_gene: TRBJ2-2; v_gene: TRBV9; abundance: .; d_gene: TRBD2; CDR3aa: CASSVERAGVTGELFF; CDR3nt: TGTGCCAGCAGCGTAGAAAGAGCGGGGGTCACCGGGGAGCTGTTTTTT
j_gene: TRBJ1-1; v_gene: TRBV4-1; abundance: few; d_gene: TRBD1; CDR3aa: CASSPRSGGETEAFF; CDR3nt: TGCGCCAGCAGCCCCCGGTCAGGGGGTGAGACTGAAGCTTTCTTT
j_gene: TRBJ2-1; v_gene: TRBV11-2; abundance: few; d_gene: TRBD1; CDR3aa: CASSLRDRGLYNEQFF; CDR3nt: TGTGCCAGCAGCTTAAGGGACAGGGGTCTCTACAATGAGCAGTTCTTC
j_gene: TRBJ1-1; v_gene: TRBV18; abundance: few; d_gene: .; CDR3aa: CASSRVQDTEAFF; CDR3nt: TGTGCCAGCTCGAGGGTTCAGGACACTGAAGCTTTCTTT
j_gene: TRBJ2-3; v_gene: TRBV5-1; abundance: many; d_gene: TRBD2; CDR3aa: CASSSQAGLSTDTQYF; CDR3nt: TGCGCCAGCAGCTCTCAAGCGGGGTTGAGCACAGATACGCAGTATTTT
j_gene: TRBJ1-4; v_gene: TRBV7-3; abundance: few; d_gene: .; CDR3aa: CASSSRTYSTNEKLFF; CDR3nt: TGTGCCAGCAGCTCCCGGACATACTCAACTAATGAAAAACTGTTTTTT
j_gene: TRBJ2-5; v_gene: TRBV14; abundance: few; d_gene: TRBD1; CDR3aa: CASSQDGQGGTQYF; CDR3nt: TGTGCCAGCAGCCAAGATGGACAGGGGGGGACCCAGTACTTC
j_gene: TRBJ1-5; v_gene: TRBV15; abundance: .; d_gene: TRBD1; CDR3aa: CATSRENRGPLDSNQPQHF; CDR3nt: TGTGCCACCAGCAGAGAGAACAGGGGCCCTCTCGATAGCAATCAGCCCCAGCATTTT
j_gene: TRBJ2-1; v_gene: TRBV7-3; abundance: .; d_gene: TRBD1; CDR3aa: CASSLRSPGQGNSEQFF; CDR3nt: TGTGCCAGCAGCTTACGATCTCCGGGACAGGGGAATAGTGAGCAGTTCTTC